This T cell receptor (beta chain) was sequenced for a study of spatial heterogeneity in lung cancer. The wider study: Donation came from about 72 patients with untreated early-stage non-small cell lung cancer. Study-wide findings and caveats: Resection saw ubiquitous expanded tumor TCRs appear in blood more than follow-up did.

This clonotype showed up many times. The antigen remains unidentified. Each CDR3 protein gets one entry after TCRdb re-called the 5' RACE reads with MiXCR. The sample contains about 52,000 distinct CDR3 sequences, roughly 8.1% of which appear only once. Per the germline V gene, CDR1 is MDHEN and CDR2 is SYDVKM. The CDR3 is made up of 13 amino acids. V was clipped by 3 bases and J by 4 bases, with 9 bases between them. Indicated time point: blood at routine non-recurrence follow-up after resection. Whole RNA was taken from tumor, nontumor lung or frozen PBMC; it was then sequenced unsorted. This material consisted of PBMCs, taken at follow-up. The clonotype comes from a female donor with early-stage non-small cell lung cancer. The chain has TRBV28 and TRBJ2-5; D gene ambiguous. In nucleotides, the CDR3 is TGTGCCAGCAGTTTTGGCACTGGAGAGACCCAGTACTTC. Protein: CASSFGTGETQYF.